The 13 T cell receptor beta chains below were found in one sample sequenced in a study of shared clonotypes between healthy human individuals. Libraries were prepared by immunoSEQ multiplex PCR; TCRdb keeps only in-frame clonotypes and omits some of them. Among nearly 500,000 clones listed, around 78% were seen once. The sample taken for sequencing was PBMCs. Receptors were obtained from a middle-aged woman in good health. Some clones in this sample may be carry-over from other donors' samples.

This chain uses TRBV10-1 with TRBJ2-7; tentatively, D is TRBD1 (5 bases). The germline V and J ends were trimmed by 6 bases and 3 bases, with 12 bases remaining between them. Germline CDR1 is WNHNN and CDR2 is SYGVQD (reference sequence). There are 13 residues in the CDR3. The CDR3 region has the DNA TGCGCCAGCAGCAAGACAGACAACTACGAGCAGTACTTC. This codes for CASSKTDNYEQYF.

This clone was found once. This chain links TRBV5-6 with TRBJ1-2; D not certain. The CDR3 contains 13 residues. Germline V lookup: CDR1 SGHDT, CDR2 YYEEEE. The V and J ends lost 4 bases and 8 bases respectively, with 15 bases between them. The CDR3 loop reads CASSLQRSWGYTF. Here the CDR3 DNA reads TGTGCCAGCAGCCTGCAACGTAGCTGGGGCTACACCTTC.

This clone was observed a handful of times. The V and J genes are TRBV7-9 and TRBJ2-1, with unresolved D. Germline V gene sequence: CDR1 SEHNR, CDR2 FQNEAQ (reference sequence). The CDR3 covers 14 residues. The V and J ends lost 3 bases and 7 bases respectively, with 13 bases between them. CDR3 coding DNA: TGTGCCAGCAGCTTGTTTGGGGTTCGGAATGAGCAGTTCTTC. Translation gives CASSLFGVRNEQFF.

This clone was counted between two and nine times. This sequence joins TRBV28 and TRBJ1-5; D uncertain. Trimming cost V 6 bases and J 3 bases, with 15 bases left between them. The CDR3 length is 15 residues. Germline assignment: CDR1 MDHEN and CDR2 SYDVKM. CDR3 amino acids: CASSPPSGNNQPQHF. DNA for the CDR3: TGTGCCAGCAGCCCCCCCAGCGGAAACAATCAGCCCCAGCATTTT.

The rearrangement uses TRBV5-1 and TRBJ2-2; D ambiguous. This CDR3 has 15 residues. Germline lookup yields CDR1 SGHRS and CDR2 YFSETQ. V lost 1 base, J lost 8 bases, and 15 bases lay in between. The CDR3 nucleotides are TGCGCCAGCAGCTTGAACGGACCAAATGTGGGGGAGCTGTTTTTT. It codes for CASSLNGPNVGELFF.

Concerning this clone itself: The sample contains more than one DNA sequence encoding this CDR3. The genes are TRBV7-2 and TRBJ2-5, with D perhaps TRBD1 (7 bases). The CDR3 is 14 amino acids. The germline V gene has CDR1 SGHTA and CDR2 FQGNSA. The ends were cut back, 2 bases at V and 3 bases at J, with 10 bases in the middle. As DNA, the CDR3 is TGTGCCAGCAGCTTACAGGGGGGCGAAGAGACCCAGTACTTC. The encoded protein is CASSLQGGEETQYF.

V is TRBV29-1 and J is TRBJ1-5; D is possibly TRBD1 (5 bases). The germline V gene has CDR1 SQVTM and CDR2 ANQGSEA. Trimming pared 6 bases from V and 3 bases from J, leaving 12 bases between. The CDR3 length is 13 residues. The CDR3 reads CSVVTDPNQPQHF. The CDR3 nucleotides read TGCAGCGTAGTGACAGACCCCAATCAGCCCCAGCATTTT.

The genes are TRBV5-4 and TRBJ2-1, with a possible D match to TRBD1 (5 bases). Trimming took off 1 base at V and 11 bases at J, with 19 bases between the two ends. Per the germline V gene, CDR1 is SGHNT and CDR2 is YYREEE (reference sequence). The length of the CDR3 is 15 residues. The CDR3 spells CASSLMGLDETKQFF. CDR3 coding DNA: TGTGCCAGCAGCTTGATGGGGCTAGACGAGACGAAGCAGTTCTTC.

This clone was counted once. The V gene is TRBV7-3, the J gene TRBJ2-5; TRBD1 or TRBD2 may be the D gene (5 bases each). Trimming removed 2 bases from V and 7 bases from J, with 14 bases in between. CDR1 and CDR2 from the germline V gene are SGHTA and FQGTGA. The CDR3 length is 14 residues. In DNA, the CDR3 is TGTGCCAGCAGCTTAGCCCCTAGCACAGGGACCCAGTACTTC. Its translation: CASSLAPSTGTQYF.

For this clone: A much larger clone differs from this one at a single base, so this may be a read error. This rearrangement joins TRBV4-2 to TRBJ2-3; D unclear. The CDR3 runs to 15 residues. Germline V lookup: CDR1 LGHNA, CDR2 YNFKEQ. Deletions cut 1 base from V and 3 bases from J, with 11 bases between. Written as DNA, the CDR3 is TGTGCCAGCAGCCAAGCAAAGAGAGATACAGATACGCAGTATTTT. This sequence encodes CASSQAKRDTDTQYF.

The chain recombines TRBV6-5 with TRBJ2-1; TRBD1 might be the D (6 bases). CDR1 is MNHEY, CDR2 SVGAGI, per germline. V dropped 3 bases and J dropped 2 bases, with 14 bases sitting between them. The CDR3 runs to 16 residues. For the CDR3, the DNA is TGTGCCAGCAGTTATTCTACAGGGAACCCCTACAATGAGCAGTTCTTC. This encodes CASSYSTGNPYNEQFF.

CDR3 sequence: CSVEGLPGLNEQFF. Written as DNA, the CDR3 is TGCAGCGTTGAAGGATTGCCGGGACTCAATGAGCAGTTCTTC. This sequence joins TRBV29-1 and TRBJ2-1; possibly TRBD2 for D (6 bases). V was shortened by 1 base and J by 6 bases, with 13 bases between the two germline ends. CDR1 is SQVTM, CDR2 ANQGSEA, per germline. The CDR3 is made up of 14 amino acids.

This clone has a handful of counts. The sample carries other DNA sequences with the same CDR3. V is TRBV11-2 and J is TRBJ2-3; 7 bases align to TRBD1. This CDR3 has 16 residues. Germline CDR1 and CDR2: SGHAT and FQNNGV. Losses at the gene ends were 5 bases for V and 2 bases for J; bases not matched to a gene: 10. Written as DNA, the CDR3 is TGTGCCAGCAGCCCGCTGAAGGGACAGTACACAGATACGCAGTATTTT. This sequence encodes CASSPLKGQYTDTQYF.